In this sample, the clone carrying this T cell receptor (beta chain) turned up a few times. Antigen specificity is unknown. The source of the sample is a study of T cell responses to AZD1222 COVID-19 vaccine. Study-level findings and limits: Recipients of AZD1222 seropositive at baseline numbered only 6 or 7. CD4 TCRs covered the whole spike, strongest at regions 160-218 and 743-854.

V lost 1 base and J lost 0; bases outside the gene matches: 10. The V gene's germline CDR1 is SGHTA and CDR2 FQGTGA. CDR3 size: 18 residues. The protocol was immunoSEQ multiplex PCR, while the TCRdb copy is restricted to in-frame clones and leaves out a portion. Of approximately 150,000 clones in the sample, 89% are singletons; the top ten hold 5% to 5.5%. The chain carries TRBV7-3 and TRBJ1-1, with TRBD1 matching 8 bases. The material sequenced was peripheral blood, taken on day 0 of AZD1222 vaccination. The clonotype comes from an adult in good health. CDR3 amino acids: CASSLRGRGRGMNTEAFF. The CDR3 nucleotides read TGTGCCAGCAGCTTAAGGGGCAGGGGGCGAGGGATGAACACTGAAGCTTTCTTT.